The source of this TCR beta chain is a study of blood T cell repertoires in COVID-19. Study-wide context: Collection of acute and convalescent COVID-19 samples took place in the United States, Italy and Spain.

Original processing notes: Using reference gene primer amplification, nucleated cell counts were estimated. Data came from immunoSEQ multiplex PCR; TCRdb stores just in-frame clones and leaves some out. V, J and clone size reflect that table, while D and trimming were determined from the DNA. This sample has approximately 190,000 clones, with approximately 91% found just once. J gave up 0 bases and V 9 bases, and 7 bases lay outside the gene matches. The CDR3 has 16 residues. Germline V gene data show CDR1 as LNHNV and CDR2 as YYDKDF (reference sequence). This TCR was sampled from a woman aged 40-49 years who had recovered from COVID-19. The chain is built from TRBV15 and TRBJ2-6; 8 positions agree with TRBD1. The sample comprised peripheral blood. The DNA of the CDR3 is TGTGCCACGGGGACAGGTCTCACCTCTGGGGCCAACGTCCTGACTTTC. This encodes CATGTGLTSGANVLTF.